This TCR beta chain was sequenced for a study of identical twins listed by TCRdb under 2016. The study in broad terms: The study deep-sequenced TCR alpha and beta repertoires from monozygotic twins, unrelated adults of various ages and cord blood to test whether fetal clonotypes persist. To rule out contamination, replicate twin experiments were performed at different times with different library preparation protocols.

Broader findings and caveats from the paper: Abundant cord blood beta clonotypes had fewer insertions, young adult naive repertoires showed a similar but weaker trend, and memory repertoires showed no such trend. Compared with coincidental sharing between unrelated individuals, out-of-frame TCR alpha sequences shared between twins had an excess of sequences with low generation probability. Recombination models systematically underestimated out-of-frame TCR alpha sharing in monozygotic twins but agreed with sharing between unrelated individuals. In beta out-of-frame sequences, excess twin sharing was weaker, because having fewer shared sequences lowered the signal-to-noise ratio. Conclusions relied on cross-sectional statistical analysis, since the same donors could not be followed over many years. Invariant T cells such as MAIT and iNKT could partly confound zero-insertion analyses, though diverse VJ usage argued against this for most clonotypes.

The library was produced with 5' RACE. The reads were generated on an Illumina HiSeq 2000. Template switching added a universal primer binding site, and the final cDNA carried a unique molecular identifier that allowed TCR cDNA molecules to be counted accurately. First-strand cDNA for TCR alpha and beta chains was synthesized from specific primers in the conserved constant-segment region. Each cDNA library was double barcoded, with a SMART-Mk sample barcode plus Illumina barcodes, to control for contamination. Two successive PCR steps introduced TruSeq adapter sequences along with Illumina sample barcodes. The Illumina HiSeq platform was used with custom primers to sequence TCR alpha and beta cDNA libraries. Regarding the original processing steps: Unique molecular identifiers were extracted from raw reads with MiGEC, and CDR3 positions were determined with MiXCR. Recombination models were inferred per individual with the repgenHMM and IGoR tools using an EM algorithm. Shared clonotype analysis was performed with the tcR package in R, normalizing sharing by the product of cloneset sizes. Out-of-frame nonproductive sequences were analyzed to study raw recombination free of thymic and clonal selection effects. TCRdb itself trimmed the public reads at Q25 with fastp, ran MiXCR and retained productive beta chains. Each entry is one CDR3 protein sequence, shown with its most common DNA and genes. These V and J calls derive from TCRdb rather than the authors' analysis. Recorded for this sample are a few hundred thousand distinct CDR3 sequences; roughly 15% of them occurred a single time. The biggest ten clones account for roughly 0.46% of the sample.

Only healthy Caucasian donors were included. The twin cohort consisted of three pairs of female monozygotic twins, all aged 18 to 29 years. CD4+ and CD8+ T cell populations were isolated with positive isolation kits from Invitrogen. Concerning this clonotype: Its cognate antigen has yet to be identified. Base-call qualities are not available, and no considerably larger clone is one nucleotide away.

From its cysteine to its phenylalanine, the CDR3 spans 12 amino acids. CDR3 DNA only is kept here, 36 bases in frame from base 1. CDR1 and CDR2, per the germline V gene, are MDHEN and SYDVKM. Trimming takes 6 bases from V and 5 bases from J, and the germline ends sit 10 bases apart. These data also formed part of another study, on yellow fever vaccine responses in identical twins. From the second report: According to the authors, the vaccine-induced T cell response in identical twins seemed to be partly convergent and partly specific to each individual. Focusing on identical twins, the study followed the T cell clones that responded to the vaccine, and did so with precision.

The V and J segments used are TRBV28 and TRBJ2-5; the D segment might be TRBD1 or TRBD2, since each matches 5 bases. This receptor was obtained from a woman aged 18-35 years in good health. The sample was CD4+ T cells sorted from blood. CDR3 loop: CASRGPHETQYF. The DNA sequence reads TGTGCCAGCAGGGGACCCCATGAGACCCAGTACTTC.